Detailed here is one T cell receptor beta chain. This entry is derived from a study of CD8+ T cells in alopecia areata. Germline assignment: CDR1 SQVTM and CDR2 ANQGSEA. V shed 6 bases, J shed 11 bases, and the junction held 15 bases outside the gene matches. This CDR3 spans 13 amino acids. Extraction and reverse transcription of RNA yielded cDNA as the sequencing template. Generated by immunoSEQ multiplex PCR, the TCRdb table keeps only in-frame clones and is missing some. The top ten hold about 0.9% of the sample, which has about 260,000 clones, 60% seen once. As to treatment: oral pan-JAK inhibitor, 5-10 mg twice daily. It was from alopecia areata patients that lesional scalp punch biopsies and peripheral blood were collected.

The V and J genes are TRBV29-1 and TRBJ2-5; 7 nucleotides agree with TRBD1. The sample in question was CD4+ T cells sorted from blood, obtained at approximately week 51, from a patient treated with tofacitinib. This sequence was found in a human donor with alopecia areata. Written as DNA, the CDR3 is TGCAGCGTCCCTCACCGGGACAGCCAATTGCAGTACTTC. This encodes CSVPHRDSQLQYF.